This T cell receptor beta chain emerged from a study of vaccination effects on CD4 cells after COVID-19. Study as a whole: CD4+ T cells specific for antigen were expanded with viral peptide pools by the ViraFEST assay before sequencing.

When 10 to 11 days of culture had elapsed, CD4+ T cells were isolated. Everyone in the study got two shots of either the BNT162b2 or mRNA-1273 vaccine. The CDR3 covers 14 residues. Trimming pared 3 bases from V and 0 bases from J, leaving 9 bases between. Germline V lookup: CDR1 LNHNV, CDR2 YYDKDF (reference sequence). This clone showed up just a few times. Antigen unknown. The assay was immunoSEQ multiplex PCR, and TCRdb's table has in-frame clones only and misses some. Of about 40,000 clones detected, about 67% appear once; the ten largest clones hold 7.7%. The sequences come from CD4+ T cells from PBMCs cultured without peptide, collected after COVID-19 vaccination. The rearrangement links TRBV15 to TRBJ2-7; D remains ambiguous. The sequence derives from a human donor who received a COVID-19 vaccine. As DNA, the CDR3 is TGTGCCACCAGCAGTCTCACCGGCTCCTACGAGCAGTACTTC. Protein: CATSSLTGSYEQYF.